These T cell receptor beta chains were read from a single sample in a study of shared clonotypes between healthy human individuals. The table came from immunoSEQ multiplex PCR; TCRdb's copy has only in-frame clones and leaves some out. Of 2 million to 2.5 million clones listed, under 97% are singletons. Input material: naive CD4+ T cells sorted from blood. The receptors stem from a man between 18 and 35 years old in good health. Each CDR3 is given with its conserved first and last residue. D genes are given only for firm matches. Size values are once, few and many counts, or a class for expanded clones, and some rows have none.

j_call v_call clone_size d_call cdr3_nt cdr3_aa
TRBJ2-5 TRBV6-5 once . TGTGCCAGCAGTTATAGGTGGGCTAGAGAGACCCAGTACTTC CASSYRWARETQYF
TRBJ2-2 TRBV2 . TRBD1 TGTGCCAGCAAGTCCGCAGGGGGCGTCACCGGGGAGCTGTTTTTT CASKSAGGVTGELFF
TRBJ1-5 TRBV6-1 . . TGTGCCAGCAGCAGGGAACAACATCAGCCCCAGCATTTT CASSREQHQPQHF
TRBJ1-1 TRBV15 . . TGTGCCACCGCTAGACCTCAAAAAGGGACTGAAGCTTTCTTT CATARPQKGTEAFF
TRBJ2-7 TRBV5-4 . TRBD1 TGTGCCAGCAGCTCACGGGACAGGGGGTACGAGCAGTACTTC CASSSRDRGYEQYF
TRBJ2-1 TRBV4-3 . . TGCGCCAGCAGCCAAGTAACAGGGTCTTACAATGAGCAGTTCTTC CASSQVTGSYNEQFF
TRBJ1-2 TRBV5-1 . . TGCGCCAGCAGCCTTCGAGGTGACAGAACCTATGGCTACACCTTC CASSLRGDRTYGYTF
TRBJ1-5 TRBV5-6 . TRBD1 TGTGCCAGCAGCTTACTCTCCGGGACAGGGGAACGTCAGCCCCAGCATTTT CASSLLSGTGERQPQHF
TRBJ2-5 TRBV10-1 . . TGCGCCAGCAGTGAAGGAGGGGAGACCCAGTACTTC CASSEGGETQYF
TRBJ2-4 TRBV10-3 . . TGTGCCATCAGTGAAAGGGGAGGACAAGCCAAAAACATTCAGTACTTC CAISERGGQAKNIQYF
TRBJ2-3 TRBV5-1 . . TGCGCCAGCAGAGGGGTTATCGGCACAGATACGCAGTATTTT CASRGVIGTDTQYF
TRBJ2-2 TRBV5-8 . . TGTGCCAGCAGCTTCGCGGGAAGGGCGAACACCGGGGAGCTGTTTTTT CASSFAGRANTGELFF
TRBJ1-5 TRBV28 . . TGTGCCAGCAGTTGGGGTTTGGGCAATCAGCCCCAGCATTTT CASSWGLGNQPQHF
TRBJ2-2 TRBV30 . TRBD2 TGTGCCTGGAGTGGACCGGGACTAGCGGAGGGGAACACCGGGGAGCTGTTTTTT CAWSGPGLAEGNTGELFF
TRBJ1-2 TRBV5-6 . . TGTGCCAGCAGCTTGGACAGGGAATATGGCTACACCTTC CASSLDREYGYTF
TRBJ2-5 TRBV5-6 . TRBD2 TGTGCCAGCAGCTTGGGACTAGCGGGAGGCCAAGAGACCCAGTACTTC CASSLGLAGGQETQYF
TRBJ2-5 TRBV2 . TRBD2 TGTGCCAGCAGAGGGACTAGCGGGGGGACAGAGACCCAGTACTTC CASRGTSGGTETQYF
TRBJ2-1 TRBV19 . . TGTGCCAGTAGTAGAAAAACCCCAAGCTCCTACAATGAGCAGTTCTTC CASSRKTPSSYNEQFF
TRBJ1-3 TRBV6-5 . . TGTGCCAGCAGTCGAGGGTCCTCTGGAAACACCATATATTTT CASSRGSSGNTIYF
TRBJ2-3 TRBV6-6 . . TGTGCCAGCAGTTACATTGCAGATACGCAGTATTTT CASSYIADTQYF
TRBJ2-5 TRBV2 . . TGTGCCAGCAGTCGGGAGGGACAGACCTCCGGTACCCAGTACTTC CASSREGQTSGTQYF
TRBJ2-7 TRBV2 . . TGTGCCCCCCCCTGGAACCTTGAGCAGTACTTC CAPPWNLEQYF
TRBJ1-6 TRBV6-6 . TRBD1 TGTGCCAGCAGTTACGCCCGGGACAGTTCACCCCTCCACTTT CASSYARDSSPLHF
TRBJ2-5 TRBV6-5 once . TGTGCCAGCAGCTCCGGACATCGAGGGGAGACCCAGTACTTC CASSSGHRGETQYF
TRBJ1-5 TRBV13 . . TGTGCCAGCAGCTTAAGAGGTCAGCCCCAGCATTTT CASSLRGQPQHF
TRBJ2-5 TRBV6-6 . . TGTGCCAGCAGCCTCCTGTCTCGGGAGACCCAGTACTTC CASSLLSRETQYF
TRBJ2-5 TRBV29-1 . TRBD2 TGCAGCGTTGTCGGGGGGGTCAATTCGGGGTCCCAGTACTTC CSVVGGVNSGSQYF
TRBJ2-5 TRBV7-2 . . TGTGCCAGCAGCTTAGCACGAGAGACCCAGTACTTC CASSLARETQYF